The 21 T cell receptor beta chains listed next were all sequenced from one sample in a study of T cell changes during pregnancy in multiple sclerosis. Here immunoSEQ multiplex PCR was the method, and the copy in TCRdb shows in-frame clones only, minus some. The table lists tens of thousands of clones, approximately 92% of them singletons. The material was CD4+ T cells from peripheral blood mononuclear cells, obtained in the third trimester of pregnancy. These receptors all stem from a female donor with multiple sclerosis, enrolled in a pregnancy study.

This rearrangement joins TRBV28 to TRBJ1-4, with a possible D match to TRBD1 (5 bases). The ends were cut back, 7 bases at V and 4 bases at J, with 10 bases in the middle. Looked up from germline, CDR1 is MDHEN and CDR2 is SYDVKM. This CDR3 is built from 13 residues. The CDR3 here is CASISRVNEKLFF. DNA of the CDR3: TGTGCCAGCATAAGCAGGGTTAATGAAAAACTGTTTTTT.

V and J are TRBV5-1 and TRBJ2-5; TRBD1 agrees at 8 bases. Germline V gives CDR1 SGHRS, CDR2 YFSETQ. The CDR3 spans 16 residues. Germline trimming cut 0 bases from V and 4 bases from J; bases unmatched to any gene: 8. As DNA, the CDR3 is TGCGCCAGCAGCTTGGGTGTGACAGGGGTTGGAGAGACCCAGTACTTC. Translation gives CASSLGVTGVGETQYF.

The rearrangement joins TRBV9 to TRBJ2-3, with TRBD2 as a possible D gene (6 bases). CDR1 is SGDLS and CDR2 is YYNGEE in the germline V gene. The CDR3 spans 16 residues. V lost 4 bases and J lost 3, with 18 bases in between. The CDR3 loop is CASSSRGSQVTDTQYF. The CDR3 DNA reads TGTGCCAGCAGCTCCCGGGGGAGCCAGGTAACAGATACGCAGTATTTT.

In its sample, this clone was seen a few times. The chain uses TRBV6-6 and TRBJ2-7; D ambiguous. Germline CDR1 MNHNY, CDR2 SVGAGI (reference sequence). V shed 6 bases and J shed 4 bases, with 7 bases lying between them. CDR3 length equals 11 residues. The CDR3 reads CASRFGYEQYF. The CDR3 bases are TGTGCCAGCAGATTCGGGTACGAGCAGTACTTC.

This rearrangement joins TRBV7-8 to TRBJ1-2; D is perhaps TRBD1 (6 bases). The CDR3 length is 13 residues. Trimming removed 7 bases at V and 4 bases at J, with 13 bases between. The germline V gene has CDR1 SGHVS and CDR2 FQNEAQ. The CDR3 DNA follows: TGTGCCAGCACCTCAGGACAGTCCTATGGCTACACCTTC. It codes for CASTSGQSYGYTF.

This chain joins TRBV19 and TRBJ2-5, with D possibly matching TRBD2 (8 bases). The CDR3 has 15 residues. V dropped 6 bases and J dropped 2 bases, with 16 bases sitting between them. Per the germline V gene, CDR1 is LNHDA and CDR2 is SQIVND (reference sequence). The CDR3 reads CASSSGGTVQETQYF. The CDR3, as DNA: TGTGCCAGTAGCTCGGGGGGGACAGTACAAGAGACCCAGTACTTC.

CDR3 in DNA: TGTGCCAGCAGCGCGTCGTACGCAACTAATGAAAAACTGTTTTTT. It translates to CASSASYATNEKLFF. The chain employs TRBV7-8 and TRBJ1-4; D remains unclear. The CDR3 is 15 amino acids. Germline loops: CDR1 SGHVS, CDR2 FQNEAQ. Trimming stripped 5 bases from V and 0 bases from J, with 10 bases between.

This rearrangement joins TRBV5-4 to TRBJ2-6; TRBD2 agrees at 10 bases. The germline CDR1 and CDR2 sequences are SGHNT and YYREEE (reference sequence). Trimming removed 0 bases from V and 3 bases from J; junction bases left unmatched: 3. CDR3 size: 17 residues. The CDR3 spells CASSLGAGGFGANVLTF. For the CDR3, the DNA is TGTGCCAGCAGCTTGGGAGCGGGAGGGTTTGGGGCCAACGTCCTGACTTTC.

This clone was recorded only once. The chain combines TRBV2 with TRBJ1-2; 7 bases map to TRBD1. This CDR3 comprises 14 residues. CDR1 is SNHLY, CDR2 FYNNEI, per germline. The V segment lost 8 bases and the J segment 4 bases; nucleotides outside the gene matches: 10. The CDR3 DNA follows: TGTGCCAGCGCAACAGGGGCCCGGAGCTATGGCTACACCTTC. Amino acid sequence: CASATGARSYGYTF.

V is TRBV19 and J is TRBJ2-5; 10 bases agree with TRBD1. V was clipped by 4 bases and J by 5 bases; unmatched bases: 4. Germline CDR1 and CDR2: LNHDA and SQIVND (reference sequence). This CDR3 region has 14 residues. The CDR3 bases are TGTGCCAGTAGTAGACAGGGGGCGAGGGAGACCCAGTACTTC. Protein product: CASSRQGARETQYF. Using reference TRBV19 and TRBJ2-5 for the parts outside the CDR3, the full variable domain is DGGITQSPKYLFRKEGQNVTLSCEQNLNHDAMYWYRQDPGQGLRLIYYSQIVNDFQKGDIAEGYSVSREKKESFPLTVTSAQKNPTAFYLCASSRQGARETQYFGPGTRLLVL.

The chain joins TRBV2 to TRBJ1-2; unclear D gene. Trimming removed 9 bases from V and 2 bases from J, with 16 bases in between. The CDR3 covers 14 residues. Looked up from germline, CDR1 is SNHLY and CDR2 is FYNNEI. The CDR3 protein is CASTRVLANYGYTF. In DNA form, the CDR3 reads TGTGCCAGTACGAGGGTACTGGCAAACTATGGCTACACCTTC.

The gene calls are TRBV6-1 and TRBJ1-2; D uncertain. The CDR3 spans 14 residues. Trimming pared 0 bases from V and 2 bases from J, leaving 7 bases between. Germline CDR1 reads MNHNS; CDR2 reads SASEGT. The CDR3 region has the DNA TGTGCCAGCAGTGAAGCGGGAGGGAACTATGGCTACACCTTC. Translating it yields CASSEAGGNYGYTF.

The gene calls are TRBV28 and TRBJ2-2; TRBD2 agrees at 8 bases. V was pared by 6 bases and J by 8 bases, with 14 bases of the junction left unmatched. Germline-derived CDR1 and CDR2 are MDHEN and SYDVKM. There are 16 residues in the CDR3. The CDR3 bases are TGTGCCAGCAGCATGGGCGGGGCGGGAGGCGGAGGGGAGCTGTTTTTT. Protein product: CASSMGGAGGGGELFF.

The chain is built from TRBV14 and TRBJ2-1; 9 positions match TRBD1. This CDR3 is 16 amino acids long. The germline V gene encodes CDR1 SGHDN and CDR2 FVKESK. The trim removed 4 bases at V and 8 bases at J, leaving 12 bases unmatched. CDR3 DNA: TGTGCCAGCAGCCTGACAGGGGGATTCCTCCGGGATGAGCAGTTCTTC. It yields the protein CASSLTGGFLRDEQFF.

This chain uses TRBV7-9 with TRBJ2-5; 8 bases are a match to TRBD2. J gave up 5 bases and V 2 bases, and 7 bases lay outside the gene matches. CDR1 and CDR2 from the germline V gene are SEHNR and FQNEAQ (reference sequence). The CDR3 is made up of 15 amino acids. CDR3 nucleotide sequence: TGTGCCAGCAGCTTACGCCGGACTAGCCGGGAGACCCAGTACTTC. It yields the protein CASSLRRTSRETQYF.

This clone was seen once. This rearrangement joins TRBV27 to TRBJ2-1, with TRBD2 matching 13 bases. The CDR3 consists of 18 residues. Germline-derived CDR1 and CDR2 are MNHEY and SMNVEV (reference sequence). After removal of 5 bases from V and 7 bases from J, the junction contained 14 bases not matched to a gene. The CDR3 here is CASSPRTSGSQWGNEQFF. The CDR3 DNA follows: TGTGCCAGCAGTCCCAGGACTAGCGGGAGTCAGTGGGGGAATGAGCAGTTCTTC.

The chain links TRBV4-1 to TRBJ2-7; TRBD1 is a possible D gene (6 bases). Deletions cut 0 bases from V and 4 bases from J, with 19 bases between. The CDR3 has 17 residues. Germline V gene lookup returns CDR1 MGHRA and CDR2 YSYEKL. CDR3 sequence (DNA): TGCGCCAGCAGCCAAGATCAGGGCAGGGGACAAGGATACGAGCAGTACTTC. Translated: CASSQDQGRGQGYEQYF.

V and J are TRBV15 and TRBJ2-1; tentatively, D is TRBD2 (6 bases). This CDR3 region has 18 residues. Per germline, CDR1 LNHNV and CDR2 YYDKDF (reference sequence). Deletions cut 0 bases from V and 7 bases from J, with 22 bases between. The CDR3 DNA reads TGTGCCACCAGCAGAGACATTCCGGGACTGGGGGGAATGAATGAGCAGTTCTTC. It specifies CATSRDIPGLGGMNEQFF.

The chain joins TRBV7-2 to TRBJ2-3; 10 bases fit TRBD1. Germline values: CDR1 SGHTA, CDR2 FQGNSA. The CDR3 totals 15 residues. Trimming cost V 6 bases and J 2 bases; bases outside gene matches: 5. CDR3 region: CASRRDRGPTDTQYF. CDR3 coding DNA: TGTGCCAGCAGAAGAGACAGGGGGCCCACAGATACGCAGTATTTT.

This sequence joins TRBV6-1 and TRBJ2-7, with 7 nucleotides matching TRBD2. Unmatched junction bases numbered 0, after V lost 8 bases and J lost 2 bases. The CDR3 consists of 11 residues. The germline V gene has CDR1 MNHNS and CDR2 SASEGT. The CDR3 region is CASGRAYEQYF. The CDR3 bases are TGTGCCAGCGGGAGGGCCTACGAGCAGTACTTC.

V is TRBV18 and J is TRBJ2-3; 10 bases are shared with TRBD2. The CDR3 consists of 16 residues. V lost 1 base to trimming and J lost 1 base; unmatched junction nucleotides: 2. CDR1 is KGHSH, CDR2 LQKENI, per germline. Here the CDR3 reads CASSPLGTSGTDTQYF. As DNA, the CDR3 is TGTGCCAGCTCACCACTCGGGACTAGCGGCACAGATACGCAGTATTTT.